The clone carrying this TCR beta chain was detected ten times or more. Its matching antigen is unknown. Samples came from axillary lymph nodes draining the breast cancer. Via MiXCR, TCRdb re-called the multiplex PCR reads, giving one row per CDR3 protein. The repertoire includes 85,000 to 120,000 distinct CDR3 sequences, roughly 29% of them detected once, and approximately 5.4% sits in the top ten. The entry originates in a study of breast tumors, draining lymph nodes, adjacent tissues. CDR3 length: 16 residues. J was trimmed by 4 bases and V by 4 bases; bases with no gene match: 6. The germline V gene encodes CDR1 LGHDT and CDR2 YNNKEL (reference sequence). Study outcomes and limitations: That most tumor T cells come from lymph nodes remained unproven.

Material: axillary lymph node tissue. This sequence originates from a female donor with breast cancer. Some clones in this sample may be carry-over from other donors' samples. The rearrangement links TRBV3-1 to TRBJ2-7; 14 nucleotides match TRBD2. CDR3 DNA: TGTGCCAGCAGCCCCCGAGGGACTAGCGGGAGTTACGAGCAGTACTTC. As protein: CASSPRGTSGSYEQYF.